This TCR beta chain appears in the sequencing data of a study of early T cells in non-severe SARS-CoV-2 infection. TCRdb re-called the 5' RACE reads through MiXCR, storing one row per CDR3 protein. The sample holds fewer than 85,000 distinct CDR3 sequences, 10% to 12% seen once. Trimming cost V 8 bases and J 6 bases; bases outside gene matches: 6. The CDR3 sequence is 12 residues long. Germline loops: CDR1 SNHLY, CDR2 FYNNEI. This clonotype was counted at least ten times. The chain carries TRBV2 and TRBJ1-2, with TRBD1 identical over 7 bases. The sequences come from whole blood, collected at baseline. The receptor was isolated from an adult who was a healthcare worker with PCR-confirmed SARS-CoV-2 infection or an uninfected control (not recorded which). The CDR3 reads CASSDRNNGYTF. The CDR3 bases are TGTGCCAGCTCGGACAGGAATAATGGCTACACCTTC.